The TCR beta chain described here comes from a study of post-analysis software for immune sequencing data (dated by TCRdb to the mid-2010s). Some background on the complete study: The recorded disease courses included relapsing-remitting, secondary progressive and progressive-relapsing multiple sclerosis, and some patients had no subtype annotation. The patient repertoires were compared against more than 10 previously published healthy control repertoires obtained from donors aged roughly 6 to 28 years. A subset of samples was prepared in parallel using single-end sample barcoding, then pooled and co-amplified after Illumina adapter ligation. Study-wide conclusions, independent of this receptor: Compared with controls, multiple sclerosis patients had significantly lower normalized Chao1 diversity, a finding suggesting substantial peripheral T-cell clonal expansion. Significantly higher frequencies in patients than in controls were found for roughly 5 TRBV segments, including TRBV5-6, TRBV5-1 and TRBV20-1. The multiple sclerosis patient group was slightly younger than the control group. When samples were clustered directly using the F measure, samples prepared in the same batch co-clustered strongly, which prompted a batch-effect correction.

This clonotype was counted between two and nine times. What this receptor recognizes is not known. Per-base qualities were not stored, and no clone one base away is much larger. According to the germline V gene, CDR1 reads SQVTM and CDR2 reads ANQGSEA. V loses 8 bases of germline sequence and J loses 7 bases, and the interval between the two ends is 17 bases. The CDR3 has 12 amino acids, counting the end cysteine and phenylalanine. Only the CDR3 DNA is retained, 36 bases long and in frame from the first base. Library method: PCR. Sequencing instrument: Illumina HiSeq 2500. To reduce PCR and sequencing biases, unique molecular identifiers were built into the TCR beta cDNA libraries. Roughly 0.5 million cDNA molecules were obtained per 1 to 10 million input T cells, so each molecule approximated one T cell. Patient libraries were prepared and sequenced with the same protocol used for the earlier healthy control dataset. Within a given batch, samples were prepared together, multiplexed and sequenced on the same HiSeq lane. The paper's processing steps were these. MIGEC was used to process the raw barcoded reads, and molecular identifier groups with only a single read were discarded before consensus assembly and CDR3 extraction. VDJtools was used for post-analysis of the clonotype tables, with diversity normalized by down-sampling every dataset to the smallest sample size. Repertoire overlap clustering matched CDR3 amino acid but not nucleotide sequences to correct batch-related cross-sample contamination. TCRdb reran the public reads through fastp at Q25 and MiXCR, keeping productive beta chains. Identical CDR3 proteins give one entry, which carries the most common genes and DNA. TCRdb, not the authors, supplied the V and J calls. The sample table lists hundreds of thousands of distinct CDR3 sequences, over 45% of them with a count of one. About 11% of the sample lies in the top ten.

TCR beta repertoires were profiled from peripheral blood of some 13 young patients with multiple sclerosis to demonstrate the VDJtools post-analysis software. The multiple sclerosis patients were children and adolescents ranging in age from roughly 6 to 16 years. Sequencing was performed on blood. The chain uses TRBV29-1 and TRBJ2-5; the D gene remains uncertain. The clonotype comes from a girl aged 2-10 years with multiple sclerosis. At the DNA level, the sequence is TGCAGCTACCTTGCTCTTTTGGGGACCCAGTACTTC. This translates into CSYLALLGTQYF. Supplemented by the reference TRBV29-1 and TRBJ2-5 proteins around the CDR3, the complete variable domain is SAVISQKPSRDICQRGTSLTIQCQVDSQVTMMFWYRQQPGQSLTLIATANQGSEATYESGFVIDKFPISRPNLTFSTLTVSNMSPEDSSIYLCSYLALLGTQYFGPGTRLLVL.